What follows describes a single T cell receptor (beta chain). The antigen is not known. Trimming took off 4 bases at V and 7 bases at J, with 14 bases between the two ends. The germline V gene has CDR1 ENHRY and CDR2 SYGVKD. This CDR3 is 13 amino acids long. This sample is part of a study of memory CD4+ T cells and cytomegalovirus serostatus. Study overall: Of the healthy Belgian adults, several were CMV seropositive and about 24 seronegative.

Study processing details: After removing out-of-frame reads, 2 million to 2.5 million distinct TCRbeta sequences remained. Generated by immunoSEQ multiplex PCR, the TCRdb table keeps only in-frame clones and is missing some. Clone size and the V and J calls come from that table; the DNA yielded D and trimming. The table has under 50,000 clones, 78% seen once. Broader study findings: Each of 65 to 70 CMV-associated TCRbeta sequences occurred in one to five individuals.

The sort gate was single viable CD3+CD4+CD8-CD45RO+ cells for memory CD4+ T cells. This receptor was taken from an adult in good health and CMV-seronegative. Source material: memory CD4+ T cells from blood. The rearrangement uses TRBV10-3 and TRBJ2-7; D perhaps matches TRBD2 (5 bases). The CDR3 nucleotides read TGTGCCATCAGTGCGGAGGTAATCAGGGAGCAGTACTTC. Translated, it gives CAISAEVIREQYF.